Reported below is one T cell receptor beta chain. Antigen unknown. Clones were read by immunoSEQ multiplex PCR, and TCRdb kept only the in-frame ones, dropping some. The sample holds 80,000 to 95,000 clones, around 84% seen once. The sample is drawn from a study of radiotherapy plus CTLA-4 blockade in lung cancer. Across the whole study: Among patients, about 20% showed objective responses, and approximately 31% had disease control. Study observations and caveats: Alongside interferon-beta, early blood T cell clone dynamics were reportedly the best predictor of response.

CDR1 and CDR2 (germline): SQVTM, ANQGSEA. This CDR3 region has 13 residues. Trimming left V 4 bases short and J 0 bases short, with 9 bases between. The genes are TRBV29-1 and TRBJ1-1, with D perhaps matching TRBD1 (6 bases). The TCR sequence derives from a human donor with non-small cell lung cancer that progressed on radiotherapy plus ipilimumab. The sequencing used peripheral blood, collected from a patient treated with radiotherapy plus ipilimumab. The CDR3 DNA follows: TGCAGCGTTGGTGACAGGATGAACACTGAAGCTTTCTTT. Encoded protein: CSVGDRMNTEAFF.